Described below is a single T cell receptor beta chain sequence and its context. The data were taken from a study of immune evolution from preneoplasia to lung adenocarcinoma. The data were produced by immunoSEQ multiplex PCR, yet TCRdb's version contains in-frame clones alone and is incomplete. The repertoire holds fewer than 5,000 clones, with roughly 89% as singletons. The length of the CDR3 is 13 residues. Germline CDR1 is GTSNPN and CDR2 is SVGIG (reference sequence). Deletions cut 2 bases from V and 1 base from J, with 8 bases between. This sequence was found in an older donor with lung adenocarcinoma. Sequenced material: FFPE minimally invasive lung adenocarcinoma tissue. This chain links TRBV30 with TRBJ1-1; possible D gene TRBD1, 6 bases. In DNA, the CDR3 is TGTGCCTGGAGTCCCAGGGGGAACACTGAAGCTTTCTTT. This encodes CAWSPRGNTEAFF. Based on the CDR3 plus reference TRBV30 and TRBJ1-1, the full variable domain is SQTIHQWPATLVQPVGSPLSLECTVEGTSNPNLYWYRQAAGRGLQLLFYSVGIGQISSEVPQNLSASRPQDRQFILSSKKLLLSDSGFYLCAWSPRGNTEAFFGQGTRLTVV.